These 25 T cell receptor beta chains were all obtained from the same sample, sequenced in a study of identical twins. TCRdb called the 5' RACE reads again in MiXCR, with one record for every CDR3 protein. Here the sample spans 1.5 million to 2 million distinct CDR3 sequences, about 32% being singletons. The sequencing input was cord blood. The receptors here all came from a newborn girl in good health.

This clonotype appeared a few times. This chain joins TRBV6-6 and TRBJ1-3; 10 bases line up with TRBD1. The trim removed 2 bases at V and 4 bases at J, leaving 5 bases unmatched. Germline CDR1 is MNHNY and CDR2 is SVGAGI (reference sequence). This CDR3 region has 16 residues. The CDR3 sequence: CASSYLRQGAGNTIYF. CDR3 in DNA: TGTGCCAGCAGTTACCTTAGACAGGGGGCGGGAAACACCATATATTTT.

This chain connects TRBV2 to TRBJ1-6; 9 positions agree with TRBD1. V dropped 6 bases and J dropped 8; count of bases not matched to a gene: 5. The CDR3 extends over 14 amino acids. Germline loops: CDR1 SNHLY, CDR2 FYNNEI. The CDR3 nucleotides are TGTGCCAGCAGCGGCGGGACAGGGCATTCACCCCTCCACTTT. It specifies CASSGGTGHSPLHF.

This clonotype was picked up a small number of times. The rearrangement uses TRBV2 and TRBJ2-5; TRBD2 might be the D (7 bases). The J call may be wrong; the DNA end is better matched by TRBJ2-7. The germline V gene encodes CDR1 SNHLY and CDR2 FYNNEI. This CDR3 comprises 14 residues. CDR3 amino acids: CASIERGGGYEQYF. The CDR3 region has the DNA TGTGCCAGCATCGAGAGGGGGGGAGGCTACGAGCAGTACTTC.

The chain links TRBV5-4 to TRBJ2-2; the match to TRBD1 covers 8 bases. Looked up from germline, CDR1 is SGHNT and CDR2 is YYREEE (reference sequence). The V and J ends lost 4 bases and 7 bases, in that order; junction bases with no gene match: 9. The CDR3 is 15 amino acids. This CDR3 reads CASSQSQGAGGELFF. The CDR3 nucleotides are TGTGCCAGCAGCCAATCCCAGGGGGCAGGCGGGGAGCTGTTTTTT. Full variable domain (missing parts from reference TRBV5-4 and TRBJ2-2): ETGVTQSPTHLIKTRGQQVTLRCSSQSGHNTVSWYQQALGQGPQFIFQYYREEENGRGNFPPRFSGLQFPNYSSELNVNALELDDSALYLCASSQSQGAGGELFFGEGSRLTVL.

The V call is TRBV20-1, the J call TRBJ2-1; the D gene could be TRBD1 or TRBD2 (6 bases each). This CDR3 contains 14 residues. The V end was cut by 3 bases, the J end by 6 bases, with 15 bases between. Looked up from germline, CDR1 is DFQATT and CDR2 is SNEGSKA (reference sequence). DNA for the CDR3: TGCAGTGCTAGTACAGGGAGGAGGGTCAATGAGCAGTTCTTC. As protein: CSASTGRRVNEQFF.

On this clonotype itself: One junction end does not reproduce the germline sequence, and a read error may be involved. This chain joins TRBV13 and TRBJ2-3; 8 bases map to TRBD2. CDR3 length equals 16 residues. CDR1 is PRHDT and CDR2 is FYEKMQ in the germline V gene (reference sequence). CDR3 nucleotides: TGTGCCAGCAGCTTTGGGGGACTAGGGGTCACAGACACGCAGTATTTT. Its translation is CASSFGGLGVTDTQYF.

This clonotype was seen a few times. The rearrangement joins TRBV13 to TRBJ1-1; D might be TRBD1 (5 bases). Between the trimmed V and J ends, which lost 5 bases and 1 base, there was a span of 14 bases. This CDR3 spans 15 amino acids. CDR1 and CDR2 (germline): PRHDT, FYEKMQ (reference sequence). The CDR3 nucleotides are TGTGCCAGCAGCCCCCCCCCAGGGAGGAACACTGAAGCTTTCTTT. This sequence encodes CASSPPPGRNTEAFF.

This sequence joins TRBV3-1 and TRBJ2-6; D call uncertain. Germline assignment: CDR1 LGHDT and CDR2 YNNKEL (reference sequence). V was trimmed by 1 base and J by 0 bases, leaving 16 bases between them. The CDR3 consists of 19 residues. CDR3 sequence reads: CASSQVIGAGSSGANVLTF. As DNA, the CDR3 is TGTGCCAGCAGCCAAGTAATAGGAGCCGGATCCTCTGGGGCCAACGTCCTGACTTTC.

Written as DNA, the CDR3 is TGTGCCAGCAGTGAACTAGCGGCCGTGGGGGGGGCCAACGTCCTGACTTTC. Translating it yields CASSELAAVGGANVLTF. The chain couples TRBV25-1 to TRBJ2-6, with TRBD2 matching 7 bases. Germline values: CDR1 MGHDK, CDR2 SYGVNS. The CDR3 sequence is 17 residues long. V dropped 2 bases and J dropped 4; count of bases not matched to a gene: 8.

The rearrangement joins TRBV4-1 to TRBJ2-7, with TRBD1 identical over 9 bases. Per germline, CDR1 MGHRA and CDR2 YSYEKL. CDR3 size: 15 residues. V lost 4 bases and J lost 7; bases outside the gene matches: 11. CDR3 nucleotide sequence: TGCGCCAGCAGCCGCGGACAGGGGCCAGGAGGGGAGCAGTACTTC. Its translation: CASSRGQGPGGEQYF.

This clonotype came up a few times. The chain uses TRBV7-9 and TRBJ2-3; TRBD2 matches at 11 bases. J lost 4 bases, V lost 5 bases, and 8 bases had no gene match. This CDR3 is 16 amino acids long. The germline CDR1 and CDR2 sequences are SEHNR and FQNEAQ (reference sequence). CDR3 region: CASSRKTSGNPDTQYF. CDR3 sequence (DNA): TGTGCCAGCAGCCGAAAGACTAGCGGGAATCCAGATACGCAGTATTTT.

This clonotype was recorded once. J is TRBJ2-3 and V is TRBV9, with a weak D call TRBD2 (6 bases). V lost 4 bases to trimming and J lost 4 bases, with 13 bases between them. Germline loops: CDR1 SGDLS, CDR2 YYNGEE. The CDR3 runs to 14 residues. The CDR3 DNA reads as TGTGCCAGCAGCCCCCGGACTAATCCAGATACGCAGTATTTT. Protein: CASSPRTNPDTQYF.

V gene TRBV5-1 combines with J gene TRBJ2-5, with TRBD2 matching 12 bases. After removal of 0 bases from V and 6 bases from J, the junction contained 6 bases not matched to a gene. CDR3 length: 16 residues. Germline-derived CDR1 and CDR2 are SGHRS and YFSETQ. The CDR3 is CASSLVLAGGQKTQYF. As DNA, the CDR3 is TGCGCCAGCAGCTTGGTTCTAGCGGGAGGGCAGAAGACCCAGTACTTC.

This clonotype was counted between two and nine times. This chain joins TRBV29-1 and TRBJ1-2; TRBD1 is a possible D gene (6 bases). This CDR3 is built from 15 residues. Trimming left V 3 bases short and J 2 bases short, with 16 bases between. From germline, CDR1 is SQVTM and CDR2 ANQGSEA. CDR3 region: CSVERRGGANYGYTF. CDR3 nucleotides: TGCAGCGTTGAGAGGAGGGGGGGCGCGAACTATGGCTACACCTTC.

This clonotype was found a few times. The chain links TRBV7-2 to TRBJ2-3; 13 nucleotides align to TRBD2. The CDR3 is made up of 21 amino acids. Germline V gene lookup returns CDR1 SGHTA and CDR2 FQGNSA. Unmatched junction bases numbered 16, after V lost 2 bases and J lost 2 bases. CDR3 region: CASSLTSRSILAGGITDTQYF. In DNA form, the CDR3 reads TGTGCCAGCAGCTTAACGTCTCGTAGCATACTAGCGGGGGGGATCACAGATACGCAGTATTTT. The full variable domain, in which reference TRBV7-2 and TRBJ2-3 provide the parts outside the CDR3, is GAGVSQSPSNKVTEKGKDVELRCDPISGHTALYWYRQSLGQGLEFLIYFQGNSAPDKSGLPSDRFSAERTGGSVSTLTIQRTQQEDSAVYLCASSLTSRSILAGGITDTQYFGPGTRLTVL.

Worth noting for this clonotype: One junction end does not reproduce the germline sequence, and a read error may be involved. The chain has TRBV20-1 and TRBJ2-5; 14 bases are shared with TRBD2. The end of the DNA fits TRBJ2-4 better, so the J call may be wrong. From germline, CDR1 is DFQATT and CDR2 SNEGSKA (reference sequence). CDR3 length: 18 amino acids. The CDR3 here is CSAGEGRLAGGPKNIQYF. As DNA, the CDR3 is TGCAGTGCTGGAGAAGGGAGACTAGCGGGAGGGCCCAAAAACATTCAGTACTTC.

This sequence joins TRBV12-3 or TRBV12-4 and TRBJ2-5; 8 positions match TRBD2. This CDR3 comprises 19 residues. Losses at the gene ends were 1 base for V and 4 bases for J; bases not matched to a gene: 17. CDR3 sequence (DNA): TGTGCCAGCAGTTTAGGAGGGTCCCTAGGACTAGCTAGTGGAGAGACCCAGTACTTC. Translation gives CASSLGGSLGLASGETQYF.

V gene TRBV3-1 combines with J gene TRBJ1-1; no clear D. CDR1 is LGHDT, CDR2 YNNKEL, per germline (reference sequence). This CDR3 has 12 residues. V shed 2 bases and J shed 7 bases, with 8 bases lying between them. CDR3 in amino acids: CASSQMEGEAFF. The CDR3 DNA is TGTGCCAGCAGCCAAATGGAGGGTGAAGCTTTCTTT.

The gene calls are TRBV7-6 and TRBJ2-3; 7 nucleotides align to TRBD2. Germline CDR1 is SGHVS and CDR2 is FNYEAQ. The CDR3 is made up of 15 amino acids. The trim removed 5 bases at V and 3 bases at J, leaving 8 bases unmatched. The CDR3 sequence is CASSRPSGVTDTQYF. The CDR3 nucleotides are TGTGCCAGCAGCCGACCCAGCGGGGTAACAGATACGCAGTATTTT.

The chain recombines TRBV6-2 or TRBV6-3 with TRBJ1-1, with D perhaps matching TRBD1 (6 bases). The ends were cut back, 5 bases at V and 3 bases at J, with 13 bases in the middle. The CDR3 runs 14 residues. Germline V CDR1 and CDR2: MNHEY, SVGEGT. This chain's CDR3 is CASSPHDRYTEAFF. CDR3 coding DNA: TGTGCCAGCAGTCCTCACGACAGGTACACTGAAGCTTTCTTT.

This chain connects TRBV4-2 to TRBJ2-7, with 9 nucleotides matching TRBD1. Unmatched junction bases numbered 11, after V lost 1 base and J lost 1 base. Germline assignment: CDR1 LGHNA and CDR2 YNFKEQ. The CDR3 covers 18 residues. Written as DNA, the CDR3 is TGTGCCAGCAGCCAAGTCGTTTACAGGGGGCCCTCTTCCTACGAGCAGTACTTC. Residues: CASSQVVYRGPSSYEQYF.

The chain combines TRBV20-1 with TRBJ1-5, with 9 bases lining up with TRBD1. CDR1 and CDR2 from the germline V gene are DFQATT and SNEGSKA (reference sequence). V was pared by 4 bases and J by 5 bases, with 9 bases of the junction left unmatched. The CDR3 has 15 amino acids. The CDR3 spells CSANSDRGGDQPQHF. The CDR3 coding sequence is TGCAGTGCTAACTCCGACAGGGGGGGGGATCAGCCCCAGCATTTT.

The chain uses TRBV7-2 and TRBJ2-3, with 13 bases identical to TRBD2. Trimming removed 3 bases from V and 4 bases from J; junction bases left unmatched: 10. The CDR3 runs to 18 residues. CDR1 and CDR2 from the germline V gene are SGHTA and FQGNSA. In nucleotides, the CDR3 is TGTGCCAGCAGCTTCCGGACTAGCGGGAGAGGGGTTTCAGATACGCAGTATTTT. Its translation is CASSFRTSGRGVSDTQYF.

The V call is TRBV20-1, the J call TRBJ1-5; D possibly corresponds to TRBD1 (6 bases). V lost 6 bases to trimming and J lost 0 bases, with 12 bases between them. Germline V gene data show CDR1 as DFQATT and CDR2 as SNEGSKA (reference sequence). The CDR3 contains 14 residues. The CDR3 spells CSASTGNSNQPQHF. CDR3 nucleotide sequence: TGCAGTGCCTCTACAGGGAATAGCAATCAGCCCCAGCATTTT.

The rearrangement uses TRBV2 and TRBJ2-5; D not certain. With 7 bases removed from V and 1 base from J, the gap between germline ends came to 16 bases. The CDR3 spans 15 residues. CDR1 and CDR2 from the germline V gene are SNHLY and FYNNEI. The CDR3 is CASKKRVSPQETQYF. The CDR3 bases are TGTGCCAGCAAAAAAAGGGTGTCCCCCCAAGAGACCCAGTACTTC.